A selection of T cell receptor beta chains follows, all from one sample in a study of T cell responses to AZD1222 COVID-19 vaccine. Profiled with immunoSEQ multiplex PCR; TCRdb holds only in-frame clones, not every one. This sample has around 120,000 clones, with 89% found just once. The sample was peripheral blood, taken on day 0 of AZD1222 vaccination. The receptors come from an adult in good health. Both conserved end residues are part of each CDR3. D genes are given only for firm matches. Only part of the rows carry a size: once, few, many, or a class if the clone is expanded.

clone size: .; J gene: TRBJ1-1; V gene: TRBV6-5; D gene: .; CDR3 protein: CATDRSLNTEAFF; CDR3 DNA: TGTGCCACCGACAGGTCGTTGAACACTGAAGCTTTCTTT
clone size: .; J gene: TRBJ1-1; V gene: TRBV5-5; D gene: TRBD1; CDR3 protein: CASSQLGRGGGNTEAFF; CDR3 DNA: TGTGCCAGCAGCCAACTTGGAAGAGGAGGGGGCAACACTGAAGCTTTCTTT
clone size: .; J gene: TRBJ2-1; V gene: TRBV19; D gene: TRBD2; CDR3 protein: CASSTRLAGSYNEQFF; CDR3 DNA: TGTGCCAGTAGTACCCGACTAGCGGGGTCTTACAATGAGCAGTTCTTC
clone size: .; J gene: TRBJ2-7; V gene: TRBV9; D gene: .; CDR3 protein: CASSVATSVLPLEQYF; CDR3 DNA: TGTGCCAGCAGCGTAGCTACATCAGTCCTCCCCCTTGAGCAGTACTTC
clone size: .; J gene: TRBJ2-7; V gene: TRBV9; D gene: .; CDR3 protein: CASSPGYEQYF; CDR3 DNA: TGTGCCAGCAGCCCCGGCTACGAGCAGTACTTC
clone size: .; J gene: TRBJ1-6; V gene: TRBV28; D gene: .; CDR3 protein: CASSSGTGNSPLHF; CDR3 DNA: TGTGCCAGCAGTTCGGGGACGGGGAATTCACCCCTCCACTTT
clone size: .; J gene: TRBJ1-4; V gene: TRBV7-8; D gene: .; CDR3 protein: CASSLEGRRNEKLFF; CDR3 DNA: TGTGCCAGCAGCTTAGAGGGACGGAGAAATGAAAAACTGTTTTTT
clone size: .; J gene: TRBJ2-1; V gene: TRBV27; D gene: TRBD2; CDR3 protein: CASSLTSFPYNEQFF; CDR3 DNA: TGTGCCAGCAGTCTGACTAGCTTCCCCTACAATGAGCAGTTCTTC
clone size: .; J gene: TRBJ1-3; V gene: TRBV5-1; D gene: .; CDR3 protein: CASSLGRTIYF; CDR3 DNA: TGCGCCAGCAGCTTGGGGCGAACCATATATTTT
clone size: .; J gene: TRBJ1-2; V gene: TRBV5-6; D gene: TRBD1; CDR3 protein: CASSLAGGPARGYTF; CDR3 DNA: TGTGCCAGCAGCTTGGCAGGGGGGCCGGCTCGGGGCTACACCTTC
clone size: .; J gene: TRBJ1-2; V gene: TRBV6-5; D gene: TRBD1; CDR3 protein: CASAGQVDYGYTF; CDR3 DNA: TGTGCCAGCGCGGGACAGGTGGATTATGGCTACACCTTC
clone size: once; J gene: TRBJ2-3; V gene: TRBV6-4; D gene: .; CDR3 protein: CASSPSWGGDTQYF; CDR3 DNA: TGTGCCAGCAGCCCTAGCTGGGGAGGAGATACGCAGTATTTT
clone size: .; J gene: TRBJ1-5; V gene: TRBV6-2/TRBV6-3; D gene: .; CDR3 protein: CASSRGSSNQPQHF; CDR3 DNA: TGTGCCAGCAGCCGGGGGTCTAGCAATCAGCCCCAGCATTTT
clone size: .; J gene: TRBJ2-1; V gene: TRBV11-1; D gene: TRBD2; CDR3 protein: CASSFLAGDEDEQFF; CDR3 DNA: TGTGCCAGCAGCTTTCTAGCGGGGGACGAGGATGAGCAGTTCTTC
clone size: .; J gene: TRBJ2-1; V gene: TRBV11-3; D gene: TRBD1; CDR3 protein: CASSLRQGFREQFF; CDR3 DNA: TGTGCCAGCAGCTTGAGACAGGGGTTTCGTGAGCAGTTCTTC
clone size: .; J gene: TRBJ1-2; V gene: TRBV19; D gene: TRBD1; CDR3 protein: CASSRPGQGALGYTF; CDR3 DNA: TGTGCCAGTAGTCGTCCGGGACAGGGGGCTTTGGGCTACACCTTC
clone size: .; J gene: TRBJ2-3; V gene: TRBV10-3; D gene: TRBD2; CDR3 protein: CAIKASGGLSTDTQYF; CDR3 DNA: TGTGCCATCAAGGCTAGCGGGGGACTAAGCACAGATACGCAGTATTTT
clone size: few; J gene: TRBJ2-7; V gene: TRBV4-2; D gene: TRBD1; CDR3 protein: CASSHRDRDDEQYF; CDR3 DNA: TGTGCCAGCAGCCACCGGGACAGGGACGACGAGCAGTACTTC
clone size: once; J gene: TRBJ2-1; V gene: TRBV18; D gene: .; CDR3 protein: CASSRALYNEQFF; CDR3 DNA: TGTGCCAGCTCAAGGGCCCTATACAATGAGCAGTTCTTC
clone size: .; J gene: TRBJ2-7; V gene: TRBV19; D gene: .; CDR3 protein: CASSISGAGSGLYEQYF; CDR3 DNA: TGTGCCAGTAGCATTTCTGGGGCAGGGTCCGGACTCTACGAGCAGTACTTC
clone size: medium-sized; J gene: TRBJ2-7; V gene: TRBV7-9; D gene: TRBD2; CDR3 protein: CASSPRVAGTSYEQYF; CDR3 DNA: TGTGCCAGCAGCCCGAGAGTAGCGGGGACGTCCTACGAGCAGTACTTC
clone size: .; J gene: TRBJ1-1; V gene: TRBV5-1; D gene: .; CDR3 protein: CASSSSTTGTEAFF; CDR3 DNA: TGCGCCAGCAGCTCCTCAACTACAGGGACTGAAGCTTTCTTT
clone size: .; J gene: TRBJ1-1; V gene: TRBV19; D gene: .; CDR3 protein: CASSIGARGRTEAFF; CDR3 DNA: TGTGCCAGTAGTATAGGCGCTCGGGGGAGGACTGAAGCTTTCTTT
clone size: .; J gene: TRBJ2-6; V gene: TRBV7-9; D gene: TRBD2; CDR3 protein: CASSQPLAGGTGANVLTF; CDR3 DNA: TGTGCCAGCAGCCAGCCACTAGCGGGAGGGACTGGGGCCAACGTCCTGACTTTC
clone size: .; J gene: TRBJ1-3; V gene: TRBV3-1/TRBV3-2; D gene: .; CDR3 protein: CASSHRGSAGNTIYF; CDR3 DNA: TGTGCCAGCAGCCACCGGGGATCTGCTGGAAACACCATATATTTT
clone size: .; J gene: TRBJ2-5; V gene: TRBV7-6; D gene: .; CDR3 protein: CASSPAGGSGVQETQYF; CDR3 DNA: TGTGCCAGCAGCCCAGCAGGGGGCAGCGGGGTACAAGAGACCCAGTACTTC
clone size: .; J gene: TRBJ1-1; V gene: TRBV5-1; D gene: TRBD1; CDR3 protein: CASSVRQGMSTEAFF; CDR3 DNA: TGCGCCAGCAGCGTTCGACAGGGAATGAGCACTGAAGCTTTCTTT
clone size: .; J gene: TRBJ2-1; V gene: TRBV5-1; D gene: .; CDR3 protein: CASSSWVGDNEQFF; CDR3 DNA: TGCGCCAGCAGCTCCTGGGTGGGGGACAATGAGCAGTTCTTC
clone size: .; J gene: TRBJ1-3; V gene: TRBV5-1; D gene: .; CDR3 protein: CASSPMKRSGNTIYF; CDR3 DNA: TGCGCCAGCAGCCCTATGAAGCGCTCTGGAAACACCATATATTTT
clone size: .; J gene: TRBJ2-3; V gene: TRBV4-1; D gene: TRBD1; CDR3 protein: CASSQDRQGAGLDTQYF; CDR3 DNA: TGCGCCAGCAGCCAAGATCGGCAGGGGGCCGGTTTGGATACGCAGTATTTT
clone size: .; J gene: TRBJ2-5; V gene: TRBV6-5; D gene: .; CDR3 protein: CAHTGPGARETQYF; CDR3 DNA: TGTGCCCATACGGGTCCGGGGGCGAGGGAGACCCAGTACTTC
clone size: .; J gene: TRBJ2-5; V gene: TRBV3-1/TRBV3-2; D gene: TRBD2; CDR3 protein: CASSPGLAAPGFQETQYF; CDR3 DNA: TGTGCCAGCAGCCCGGGACTAGCGGCACCCGGATTCCAAGAGACCCAGTACTTC
clone size: .; J gene: TRBJ2-1; V gene: TRBV19; D gene: TRBD2; CDR3 protein: CASSIAGSGVREQFF; CDR3 DNA: TGTGCCAGTAGTATAGCAGGTAGCGGGGTTAGGGAGCAGTTCTTC
clone size: .; J gene: TRBJ2-3; V gene: TRBV5-6; D gene: .; CDR3 protein: CASSLDGTDTQYF; CDR3 DNA: TGTGCCAGCAGCTTGGATGGCACAGATACGCAGTATTTT
clone size: .; J gene: TRBJ1-1; V gene: TRBV19; D gene: .; CDR3 protein: CASSISGGNTEAFF; CDR3 DNA: TGTGCCAGTAGTATTTCTGGCGGGAACACTGAAGCTTTCTTT
clone size: .; J gene: TRBJ1-5; V gene: TRBV2; D gene: .; CDR3 protein: CASRHKGWENQPQHF; CDR3 DNA: TGTGCCAGCAGGCACAAGGGTTGGGAGAATCAGCCCCAGCATTTT
clone size: .; J gene: TRBJ2-1; V gene: TRBV5-1; D gene: TRBD2; CDR3 protein: CASSLAPLLAGGNDEQFF; CDR3 DNA: TGCGCCAGCAGCTTGGCCCCCCTGCTAGCGGGAGGAAATGATGAGCAGTTCTTC
clone size: .; J gene: TRBJ2-2; V gene: TRBV7-2; D gene: .; CDR3 protein: CASSSASRTGELFF; CDR3 DNA: TGTGCCAGCAGCTCCGCGAGCCGCACCGGGGAGCTGTTTTTT
clone size: .; J gene: TRBJ2-5; V gene: TRBV20-1; D gene: .; CDR3 protein: CSASPGIYEETQYF; CDR3 DNA: TGCAGTGCTAGTCCCGGGATCTATGAAGAGACCCAGTACTTC
clone size: .; J gene: TRBJ2-3; V gene: TRBV6-6; D gene: TRBD2; CDR3 protein: CASSLGLAGVGSDTQYF; CDR3 DNA: TGTGCCAGCAGTCTTGGACTAGCGGGAGTTGGGTCAGATACGCAGTATTTT
clone size: .; J gene: TRBJ1-5; V gene: TRBV3-1/TRBV3-2; D gene: .; CDR3 protein: CASSQEAGGQPQHF; CDR3 DNA: TGTGCCAGCAGCCAAGAGGCGGGGGGTCAGCCCCAGCATTTT
clone size: .; J gene: TRBJ1-4; V gene: TRBV5-5; D gene: .; CDR3 protein: CASSWREANEKLFF; CDR3 DNA: TGTGCCAGCAGCTGGCGGGAGGCTAATGAAAAACTGTTTTTT
clone size: .; J gene: TRBJ2-6; V gene: TRBV5-4; D gene: .; CDR3 protein: CASSSSGNGGANVLTF; CDR3 DNA: TGTGCCAGCAGCTCCAGTGGGAATGGGGGGGCCAACGTCCTGACTTTC
clone size: once; J gene: TRBJ2-7; V gene: TRBV5-6; D gene: .; CDR3 protein: CASSRGPMSSYEQYF; CDR3 DNA: TGTGCCAGCAGCCGCGGACCCATGAGCTCCTACGAGCAGTACTTC
clone size: .; J gene: TRBJ1-3; V gene: TRBV28; D gene: .; CDR3 protein: CASSPGGSSSGNTIYF; CDR3 DNA: TGTGCCAGCAGTCCTGGGGGGTCGAGCTCTGGAAACACCATATATTTT
clone size: .; J gene: TRBJ1-1; V gene: TRBV7-2; D gene: TRBD1; CDR3 protein: CASSLQQGPLGTEAFF; CDR3 DNA: TGTGCCAGCAGCTTGCAACAGGGGCCCCTTGGGACTGAAGCTTTCTTT
clone size: .; J gene: TRBJ1-1; V gene: TRBV2; D gene: TRBD1; CDR3 protein: CASILLGTGVFGNTEAFF; CDR3 DNA: TGTGCCAGCATTCTGCTGGGGACAGGGGTTTTTGGGAACACTGAAGCTTTCTTT
clone size: .; J gene: TRBJ1-1; V gene: TRBV24-1; D gene: .; CDR3 protein: CATSAGPRGTEAFF; CDR3 DNA: TGTGCCACCAGTGCAGGGCCGAGGGGGACTGAAGCTTTCTTT
clone size: .; J gene: TRBJ1-2; V gene: TRBV28; D gene: TRBD1; CDR3 protein: CASSLLGGTANYGYTF; CDR3 DNA: TGTGCCAGCAGTTTGTTGGGGGGGACAGCTAACTATGGCTACACCTTC